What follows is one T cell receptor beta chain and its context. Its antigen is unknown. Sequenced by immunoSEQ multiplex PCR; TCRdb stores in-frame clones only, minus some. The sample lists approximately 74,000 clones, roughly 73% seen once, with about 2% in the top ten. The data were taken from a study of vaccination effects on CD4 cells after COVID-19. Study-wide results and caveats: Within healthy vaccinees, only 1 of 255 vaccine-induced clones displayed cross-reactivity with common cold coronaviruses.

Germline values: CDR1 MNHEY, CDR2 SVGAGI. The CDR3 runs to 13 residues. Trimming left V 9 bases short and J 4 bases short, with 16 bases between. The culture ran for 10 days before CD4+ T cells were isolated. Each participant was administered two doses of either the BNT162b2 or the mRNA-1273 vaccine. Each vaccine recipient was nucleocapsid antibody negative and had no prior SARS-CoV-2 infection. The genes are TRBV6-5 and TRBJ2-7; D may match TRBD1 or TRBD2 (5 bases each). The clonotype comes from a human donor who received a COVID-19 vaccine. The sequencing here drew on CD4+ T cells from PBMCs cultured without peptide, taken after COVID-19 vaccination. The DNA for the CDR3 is TGTGCCAGTCATCGAGGGGATGGGTACGAGCAGTACGTC. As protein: CASHRGDGYEQYV.